Shown below are 5 T cell receptor beta chains from a single sample sequenced in a study of shared clonotypes between healthy human individuals. The data were produced by immunoSEQ multiplex PCR, yet TCRdb's version contains in-frame clones alone and is incomplete. The sample has about 700,000 clones; 74% are singletons. The specimen sequenced was memory CD4+ T cells sorted from blood. Subset noted: CD45RA-negative fraction. Receptors originate from a woman in her twenties or thirties in good health.

The chain uses TRBV6-5 and TRBJ2-7; 8 nucleotides align to TRBD1. The CDR3 extends over 14 amino acids. Trimming cost V 5 bases and J 6 bases; bases outside gene matches: 9. From germline, CDR1 is MNHEY and CDR2 SVGAGI. Here the CDR3 DNA reads TGTGCCAGCAGTCCTAATCCCGGGACAGGCGAGCAGTACTTC. Protein sequence: CASSPNPGTGEQYF.

Remarks on this clone: One end of the junction varies from germline; a read error may be responsible. The chain carries TRBV28 and TRBJ1-2; 9 nucleotides line up with TRBD1. Germline V CDR1 and CDR2: MDHEN, SYDVKM. The CDR3 sequence is 14 residues long. The CDR3, as DNA: TGTGCCACCAGTTGGGGGGACAGGGTAGATGGCTACACCTTC. This codes for CATSWGDRVDGYTF.

This clone showed up just a few times. V usage is TRBV10-2 and J usage is TRBJ2-7, with 8 positions matching TRBD2. CDR1 is WSHSY, CDR2 SAAADI, per germline. The CDR3 has 14 amino acids. Germline trimming cut 7 bases from V and 2 bases from J; bases unmatched to any gene: 7. The CDR3 region has the DNA TGCGCCAGCATAAGAGCGGGAGACCCCTACGAGCAGTACTTC. As protein: CASIRAGDPYEQYF.

The chain couples TRBV5-5 to TRBJ1-2, with no clear D. V was pared by 4 bases and J by 2 bases, with 12 bases between. Germline CDR1 and CDR2: SGHKS and YYEKEE (reference sequence). This CDR3 comprises 14 residues. The CDR3 spells CASSDVTGNYGYTF. The CDR3 DNA reads as TGTGCCAGCAGCGATGTGACCGGGAACTATGGCTACACCTTC.

This chain joins TRBV28 and TRBJ1-2, with D possibly matching TRBD1 (5 bases). V lost 3 bases and J lost 5, with 16 bases in between. Germline V gene sequence: CDR1 MDHEN, CDR2 SYDVKM. The CDR3 has 15 residues. The CDR3 sequence: CASSLASRVWYGYTF. Here the CDR3 DNA reads TGTGCCAGCAGTTTGGCCTCCAGGGTTTGGTATGGCTACACCTTC.